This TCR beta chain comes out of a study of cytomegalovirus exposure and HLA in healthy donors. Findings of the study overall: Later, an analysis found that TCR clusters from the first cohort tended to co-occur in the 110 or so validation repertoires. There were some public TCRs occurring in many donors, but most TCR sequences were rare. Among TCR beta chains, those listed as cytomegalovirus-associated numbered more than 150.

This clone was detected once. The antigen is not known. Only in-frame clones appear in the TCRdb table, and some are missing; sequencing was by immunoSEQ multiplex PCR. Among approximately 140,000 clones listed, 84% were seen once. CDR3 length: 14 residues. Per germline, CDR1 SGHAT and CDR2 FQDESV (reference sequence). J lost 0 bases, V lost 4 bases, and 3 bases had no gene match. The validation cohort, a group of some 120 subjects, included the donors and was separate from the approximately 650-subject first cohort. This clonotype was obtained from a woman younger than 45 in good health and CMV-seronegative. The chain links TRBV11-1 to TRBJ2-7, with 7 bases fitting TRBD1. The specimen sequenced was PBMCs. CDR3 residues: CASSWRQGSYEQYF. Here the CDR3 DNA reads TGTGCCAGCAGCTGGAGACAGGGCTCCTACGAGCAGTACTTC. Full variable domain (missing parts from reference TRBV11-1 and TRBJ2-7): EAEVAQSPRYKITEKSQAVAFWCDPISGHATLYWYRQILGQGPELLVQFQDESVVDDSQLPKDRFSAERLKGVDSTLKIQPAELGDSAMYLCASSWRQGSYEQYFGPGTRLTVT.